The clone carrying this T cell receptor beta chain showed up just a few times. Its antigen is not known. By quantitative 5'-RACE with molecular barcodes, the TCR beta libraries were made. Via MiXCR, TCRdb re-called the 5' RACE reads, giving one row per CDR3 protein. The data show under 250,000 distinct CDR3 sequences, roughly a tenth seen once. The V gene lost 2 bases and the J gene lost 2 bases, with 11 bases spanning the gap. The CDR3 covers 15 residues. The germline V gene encodes CDR1 WSHSY and CDR2 SAAADI. This sample was taken from a study of CD8 T cells in ankylosing spondylitis. General study points: A motif of fewer than ten highly homologous TCR beta variants was seen as apparently characteristic of ankylosing spondylitis blood.

The V gene is TRBV10-2, the J gene TRBJ2-3; D may match TRBD1 or TRBD2 (5 bases each). Sequencing was performed on blood, either unsorted or a sorted T cell fraction (not recorded which). The TCR originated in a male donor with ankylosing spondylitis or in good health (not recorded which). The CDR3 spells CASSERGADTDTQYF. CDR3 in DNA: TGCGCCAGCAGTGAGCGGGGCGCCGACACAGATACGCAGTATTTT.